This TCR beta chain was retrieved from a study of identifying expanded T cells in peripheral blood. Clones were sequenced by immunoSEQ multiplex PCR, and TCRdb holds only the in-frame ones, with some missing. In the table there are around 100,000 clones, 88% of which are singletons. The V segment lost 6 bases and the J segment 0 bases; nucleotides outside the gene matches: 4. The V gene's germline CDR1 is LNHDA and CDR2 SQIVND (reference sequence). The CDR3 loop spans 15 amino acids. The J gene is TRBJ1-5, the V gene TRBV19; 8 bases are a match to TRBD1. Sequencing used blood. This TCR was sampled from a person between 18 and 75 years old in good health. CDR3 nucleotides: TGTGCCAGTAGCTCACAGGGGGATAGCAATCAGCCCCAGCATTTT. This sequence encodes CASSSQGDSNQPQHF.